This T cell receptor beta chain was found in a study of blood T cell repertoires in COVID-19. Looking at the study overall: The study drew acute and convalescent COVID-19 samples from the United States, Italy and Spain. PBMCs, B-cell-depleted T cells, or T cells were the source of the cDNA or gDNA that made up the material.

This clone has just one count. Per the original methods: Nucleated cell number was recorded as an estimate derived from reference gene primer amplification. Repertoires were generated with immunoSEQ multiplex PCR, while TCRdb's copy carries only in-frame clones and drops some. V, J and clone size are those of that table, while D and trimming were read from the DNA. The table records 25,000 to 35,000 clones, more than 65% of them present only once. CDR1 is SGHDT and CDR2 is YYEEEE in the germline V gene. The CDR3 is 14 residues long. V shed 1 base and J shed 0 bases, with 6 bases lying between them. The chain links TRBV5-6 to TRBJ2-3, with D unresolved. The specimen was peripheral blood. This TCR derives from a woman aged 55-70 years with acute or convalescent COVID-19. CDR3 protein: CASSLLGSTDTQYF. DNA of the CDR3: TGTGCCAGCAGCTTGCTGGGCAGCACAGATACGCAGTATTTT. The full variable domain, rest sourced from reference TRBV5-6 and TRBJ2-3, is DAGVTQSPTHLIKTRGQQVTLRCSPKSGHDTVSWYQQALGQGPQFIFQYYEEEERQRGNFPDRFSGHQFPNYSSELNVNALLLGDSALYLCASSLLGSTDTQYFGPGTRLTVL.